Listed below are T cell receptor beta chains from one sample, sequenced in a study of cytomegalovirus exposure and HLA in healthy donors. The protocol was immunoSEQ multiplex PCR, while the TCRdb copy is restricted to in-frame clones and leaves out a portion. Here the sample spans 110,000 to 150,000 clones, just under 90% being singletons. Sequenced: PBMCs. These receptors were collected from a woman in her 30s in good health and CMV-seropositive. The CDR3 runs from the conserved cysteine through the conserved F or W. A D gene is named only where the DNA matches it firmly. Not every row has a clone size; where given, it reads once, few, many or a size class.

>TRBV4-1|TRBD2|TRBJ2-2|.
TGCGCCAGCAGCCCCCTAGCGGGAACGAACACCGGGGAGCTGTTTTTT
CASSPLAGTNTGELFF
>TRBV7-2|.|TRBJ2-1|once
TGTGCCAGCAGCTTAGCGGGGGGAGACCATGAGCAGTTCTTC
CASSLAGGDHEQFF
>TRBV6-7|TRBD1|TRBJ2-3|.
TGTGCCAGCAGACCAAGGGGGCGAGAAGATACGCAGTATTTT
CASRPRGREDTQYF
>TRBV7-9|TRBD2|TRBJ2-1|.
TGTGCCAGCAGCTTGGGACTAGCGGGAGTCATGTTCCATGAGCAGTTCTTC
CASSLGLAGVMFHEQFF
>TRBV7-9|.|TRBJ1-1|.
TGTGCCAGCAGCTTATATAGCACTGAAGCTTTCTTT
CASSLYSTEAFF
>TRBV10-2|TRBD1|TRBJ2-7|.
TGCGCCAGTGCTCAAGGGGGCCCTTTCTCCTACGAGCAGTACTTC
CASAQGGPFSYEQYF
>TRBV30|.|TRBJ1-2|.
TGTGCCTGGAGTGTAACGGCAGGAGGGAGGGCTAACTATGGCTACACCTTC
CAWSVTAGGRANYGYTF
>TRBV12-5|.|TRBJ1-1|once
TGTGCTAGTGGCCCCGGGGGTATTACTGAAGCTTTCTTT
CASGPGGITEAFF
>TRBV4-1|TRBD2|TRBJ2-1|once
TGCGCCAGCAGCCCTCGACTAGCGGAGAACAATGAGCAGTTCTTC
CASSPRLAENNEQFF
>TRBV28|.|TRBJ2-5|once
TGTGCCAGCAGTTTAGGAGGGGAGATAGAGACCCAGTACTTC
CASSLGGEIETQYF
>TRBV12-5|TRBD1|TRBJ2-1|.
TGTGCTAGTGGCCAGGGACAGGGACCCTACAATGAGCAGTTCTTC
CASGQGQGPYNEQFF
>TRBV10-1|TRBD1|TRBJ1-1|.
TGCGCCAGCAGTGAGCCTTGGACAGGGACAGCTTTCTTT
CASSEPWTGTAFF
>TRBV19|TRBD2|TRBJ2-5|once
TGTGCCAGTAGTGTCAGCGGGGGGCAAGAGACCCAGTACTTC
CASSVSGGQETQYF
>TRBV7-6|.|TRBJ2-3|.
TGTGCCAGCAGCTTCACCGGGATTTTCACAGATACGCAGTATTTT
CASSFTGIFTDTQYF
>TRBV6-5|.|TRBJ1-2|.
TGTGCCAGCAGTTACTTCCGACAAGCTTCTAACTATGGCTACACCTTC
CASSYFRQASNYGYTF
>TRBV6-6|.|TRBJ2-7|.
TGTGCCAGCAGTTACGGGCAGGGGAAGACCTACGAGCAGTACTTC
CASSYGQGKTYEQYF
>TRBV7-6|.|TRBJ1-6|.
TGTGCCAGCAGCCCTCGTGGGGGCGGATCACCCCTCCACTTT
CASSPRGGGSPLHF
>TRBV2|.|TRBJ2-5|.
TGTGCCAGCAGTAGGGGGGGGCAAGAGACCCAGTACTTC
CASSRGGQETQYF
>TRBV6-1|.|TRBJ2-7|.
TGTGCCAGCAGTGCGAGACACGGAACCTACGAGCAGTACTTC
CASSARHGTYEQYF
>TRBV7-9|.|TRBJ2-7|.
TGTGCCAGCACCTCTAGCGGACAGTCCTACGAGCAGTACTTC
CASTSSGQSYEQYF
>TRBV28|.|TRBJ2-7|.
TGTGCCAGCAGTCCCTCCCCGCGGAGCCTCTACGAGCAGTACTTC
CASSPSPRSLYEQYF
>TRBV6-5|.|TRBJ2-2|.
TGTGCCAGCACAGGGGCACCTAACACCGGGGAGCTGTTTTTT
CASTGAPNTGELFF
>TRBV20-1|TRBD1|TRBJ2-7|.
TGCAGTGCTGCAGGGGGCTACGAGCAGTACTTC
CSAAGGYEQYF
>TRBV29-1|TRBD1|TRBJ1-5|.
TGCAGCGTTGGGACAGGGGGCTCGAATCAGCCCCAGCATTTT
CSVGTGGSNQPQHF
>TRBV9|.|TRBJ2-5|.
TGTGCCAGCAGCCCAAGGGGGAGGGTCGAGACCCAGTACTTC
CASSPRGRVETQYF
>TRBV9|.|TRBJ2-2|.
TGTGCCAGCAGCGTAGGGAACAGCAACACCGGGGAGCTGTTTTTT
CASSVGNSNTGELFF
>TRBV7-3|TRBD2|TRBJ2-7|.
TGTGCCAGCAGCTTAAGGACTAGCGGAAACTATTACTACGAGCAGTACTTC
CASSLRTSGNYYYEQYF
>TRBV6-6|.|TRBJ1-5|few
TGTGCCAGCAGCCCCCGGTTCGATCAGCCCCAGCATTTT
CASSPRFDQPQHF
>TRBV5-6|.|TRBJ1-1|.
TGTGCCAGCAGCTTGGCTGGGCATGAAGCTTTCTTT
CASSLAGHEAFF
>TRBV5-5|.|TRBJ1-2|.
TGTGCCAGCAGCTTGGCGGCAGGGGCGGACCTCTATGGCTACACCTTC
CASSLAAGADLYGYTF
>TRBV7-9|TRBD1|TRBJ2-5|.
TGTGCCAGCAGCTTAGTAACAGGGGGACAGACCCAGTACTTC
CASSLVTGGQTQYF
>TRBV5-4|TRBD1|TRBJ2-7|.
TGTGCCAGCAGCTTGGGGGACAGGGTCGGAGAGCAGTACTTC
CASSLGDRVGEQYF
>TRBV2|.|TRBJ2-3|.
TGTGCCAGCAGTGTACCGGGAGTTAACAGGAGAAGCACAGATACGCAGTATTTT
CASSVPGVNRRSTDTQYF
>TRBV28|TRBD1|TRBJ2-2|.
TGTGCCGGGGGACAGGGGAACACCGGGGAGCTGTTTTTT
CAGGQGNTGELFF
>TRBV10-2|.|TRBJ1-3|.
TGCGCCAGCAGCACCTCGGGGACTGGAAACACCATATATTTT
CASSTSGTGNTIYF
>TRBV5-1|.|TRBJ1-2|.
TGCGCCAGCAGCTTGGATTTTCTAGGCTATGGCTACACCTTC
CASSLDFLGYGYTF
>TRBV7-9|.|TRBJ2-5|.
TGTGCCAGCAGCTTTGGCCCACAGAGGTACTTC
CASSFGPQRYF
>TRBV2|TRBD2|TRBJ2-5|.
TGTGCCAGCACCAGGACGTTTGGCGGGGGAAAAGAGACCCAGTACTTC
CASTRTFGGGKETQYF
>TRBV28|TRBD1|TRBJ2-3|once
TGTGCCAGCAGCCCGGGACAGAGCACAGATACGCAGTATTTT
CASSPGQSTDTQYF
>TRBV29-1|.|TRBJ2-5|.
TGCAGCGCCGACCCCGGACAGCAAGAGACCCAGTACTTC
CSADPGQQETQYF
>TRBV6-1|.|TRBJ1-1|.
TGTGCCAGCAGTGACCGGGGGATTATCGCTGAAGCTTTCTTT
CASSDRGIIAEAFF